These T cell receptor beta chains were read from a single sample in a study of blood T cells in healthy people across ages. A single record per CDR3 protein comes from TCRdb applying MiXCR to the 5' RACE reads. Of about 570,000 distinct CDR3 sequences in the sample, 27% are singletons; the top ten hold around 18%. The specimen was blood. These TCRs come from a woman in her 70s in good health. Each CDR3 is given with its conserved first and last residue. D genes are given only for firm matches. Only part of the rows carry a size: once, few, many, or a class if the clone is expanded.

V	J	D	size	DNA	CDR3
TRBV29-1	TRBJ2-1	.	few	TGCAGCGTTGGCACCCTAGATGAGCAGTTCTTC	CSVGTLDEQFF
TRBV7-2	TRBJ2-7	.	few	TGTGCCAGCAGCACGTGGGGGGCCTTTGGGGAGCAGTACTTC	CASSTWGAFGEQYF
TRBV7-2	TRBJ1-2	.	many	TGTGCCAGCAGCTTGCAAGAGACCTATGGCTACACCTTC	CASSLQETYGYTF
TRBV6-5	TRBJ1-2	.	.	TGTGCCAGCAGACGGACAACCTACTATGGCTACACCTTC	CASRRTTYYGYTF
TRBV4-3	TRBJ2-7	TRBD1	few	TGCGCCAGCAGCCGAGGGACAGTCGCGACCTACGAGCAGTACTTC	CASSRGTVATYEQYF
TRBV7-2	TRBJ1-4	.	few	TGTGCCAGCAGCTTCGGACAGAATGAAAAACTGTTTTTT	CASSFGQNEKLFF
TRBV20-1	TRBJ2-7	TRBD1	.	TGCAGTGCCTCGGACAGGATCTACGAGCAGTACTTC	CSASDRIYEQYF
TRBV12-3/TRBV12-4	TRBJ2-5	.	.	TGTGCCAGCAGTTTGGGGGGCGACCGAGGGACCCAGTACTTC	CASSLGGDRGTQYF
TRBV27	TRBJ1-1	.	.	TGTGCCAGCAGCTTTGTTGGAGGGAACACTGAAGCTTTCTTT	CASSFVGGNTEAFF
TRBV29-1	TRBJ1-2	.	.	TGCAGCGTTGAGGCAGGGGAGGGAGGCTACACCTTC	CSVEAGEGGYTF
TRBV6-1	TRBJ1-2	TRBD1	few	TGTGCCAGCAGTGAAGGACAGGGAGGTATTAATTATGGCTACACCTTC	CASSEGQGGINYGYTF
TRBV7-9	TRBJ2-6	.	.	TGTGCCAGCAGTACAGGATCTGGGGCCAACGTCCTGACTTTC	CASSTGSGANVLTF
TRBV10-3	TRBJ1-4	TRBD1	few	TGTGCCATCAGTCCCGGGACAGGGTTAGCAACTAATGAACAACTGTTTTTT	CAISPGTGLATNEQLFF
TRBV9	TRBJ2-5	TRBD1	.	TGTGCCAGCAGCGTGAACACAGGGGGATTGGGAGAGACCCAGTACTTC	CASSVNTGGLGETQYF
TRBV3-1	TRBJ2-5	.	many	TGTGCCAGCAGCCAACCGGGGCAACAAGAGACCCAGTACTTC	CASSQPGQQETQYF
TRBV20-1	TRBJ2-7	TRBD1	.	TGCAGTGCCCGGGGACAGGGCGTCAGGCAGTACTTC	CSARGQGVRQYF
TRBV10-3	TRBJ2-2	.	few	TGTGCCATCAGCCCGACAGGCGGGGAGCTGTTTTTT	CAISPTGGELFF
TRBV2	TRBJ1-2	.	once	TGTGCCAGCGTGCTTGTTCTGGGCTACACCTTC	CASVLVLGYTF
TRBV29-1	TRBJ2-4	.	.	TGCAGCGTTGAACTGGGGGGGCATGACATTCAGTACTTC	CSVELGGHDIQYF
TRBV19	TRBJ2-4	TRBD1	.	TGTGCCAGTAGTACCCGGACAGGGCGGGACATTCAGTACTTC	CASSTRTGRDIQYF
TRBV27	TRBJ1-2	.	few	TGTGCCAGTAAAGATAACTATGGCTACACCTTC	CASKDNYGYTF
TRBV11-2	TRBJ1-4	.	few	TGTGCCAGCAGCTCCCGGGGGGCAGGGCCGAATGAAAAACTGTTTTTT	CASSSRGAGPNEKLFF
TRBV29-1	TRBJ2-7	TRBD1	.	TGCAGCGTCGAGACCGGGACAGAGAGCTCCTACGAGCAGTACTTC	CSVETGTESSYEQYF
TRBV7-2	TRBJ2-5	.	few	TGTGCCAGCAGCTTATTGAGTGAGACCCAGTACTTC	CASSLLSETQYF
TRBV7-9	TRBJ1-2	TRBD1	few	TGTGCCAGCAGCTCAACTCAGGACAGGGGGCATGGCTACACCTTC	CASSSTQDRGHGYTF
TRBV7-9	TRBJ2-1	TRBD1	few	TGTGCCGACGCACAGGGGGGAAGGGGGCACAATGAGCAGTTCTTC	CADAQGGRGHNEQFF
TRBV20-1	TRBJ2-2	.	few	TGCAGTGCCGTAGAATTTGTAGGAAGGGGCGGGGAGCTGTTTTTT	CSAVEFVGRGGELFF
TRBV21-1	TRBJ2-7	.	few	TGTGCCAGCAGCAAAGCTTCTGACGACTACGAGCAGTACTTC	CASSKASDDYEQYF
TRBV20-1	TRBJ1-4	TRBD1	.	TGCAGTGCTAGAGATGTGAGACAGGGGAGTCTAGATGAAAAACTGTTTTTT	CSARDVRQGSLDEKLFF
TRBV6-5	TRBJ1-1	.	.	TGTGCCAGCAGCACAGGGTCTGGAGCTTTCTTT	CASSTGSGAFF
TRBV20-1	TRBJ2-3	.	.	TGCAGTGCTAGAGGCGGAGGGAATACGCAGTATTTT	CSARGGGNTQYF
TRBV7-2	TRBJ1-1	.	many	TGTGCCAGCAGCTTGATACAGGGAAACACTGAAGCTTTCTTT	CASSLIQGNTEAFF
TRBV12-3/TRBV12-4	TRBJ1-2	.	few	TGTGCCAGCAGTTCCCCCCCGGAGGGACAAGTCAAGAGAGGCTACACCTTC	CASSSPPEGQVKRGYTF
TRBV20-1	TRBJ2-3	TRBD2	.	TGCAGTGCTAGAGTGACCAGCGGGGTTCCGTTTGATACGCAGTATTTT	CSARVTSGVPFDTQYF
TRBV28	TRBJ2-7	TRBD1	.	TGTGCCAGCAGTCCTCCCGGGACAGGGAGCCACGAGCAGTACTTC	CASSPPGTGSHEQYF
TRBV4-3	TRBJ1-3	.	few	TGCGCCAGCAGCCCACCCTGGGAGGACTCTGGAAACACCATATATTTT	CASSPPWEDSGNTIYF
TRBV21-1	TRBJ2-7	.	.	TGTGCCAGCAGCAAAGGGGGACAGGGGGCCTACGAGCGGTACTTC	CASSKGGQGAYERYF
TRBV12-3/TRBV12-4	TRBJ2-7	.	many	TGTGCCAGCAGTTTAGGCAACTCCTACGAGCAGTACTTC	CASSLGNSYEQYF
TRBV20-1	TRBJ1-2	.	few	TGCAGTGCTAGAGATTCCCCGGGAGTAGGAGGCTACACCTTC	CSARDSPGVGGYTF
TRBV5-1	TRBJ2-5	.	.	TGCGCCAGCAGCCCCTGGACCGGGGGGACCCAGTACTTC	CASSPWTGGTQYF
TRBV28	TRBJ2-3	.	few	TGTGCCAGCAGTAGGATCCGGGCCGCGTCGGCAGATACGCAGTATTTT	CASSRIRAASADTQYF
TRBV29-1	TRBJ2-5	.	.	TGCAGCGTTGAAAGGCAGAGGAGGGAGACCCAGTACTTC	CSVERQRRETQYF
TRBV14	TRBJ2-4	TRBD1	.	TGTGCCAGAAGGGACAGGGAAAGTCCAAAAATCAAAAACATTCAGTACTTC	CARRDRESPKIKNIQYF
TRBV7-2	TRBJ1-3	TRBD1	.	TGTGCCAGCAGCTGGACAGGGGGCAACACCATATATTTT	CASSWTGGNTIYF
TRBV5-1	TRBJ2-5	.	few	TGCGCCAGCAGCCCGACAGTCCCCGAGACCCAGTACTTC	CASSPTVPETQYF
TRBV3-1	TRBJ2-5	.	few	TGTGCCAGCAGCCAGCGCGGGACACATATAGGGGAGACCCAGTACTTC	CASSQRGTHIGETQYF